This T cell receptor beta chain derives from a study of shared T cell receptors in the human thymus (dated by TCRdb to about 2021). About the full investigation: The study examined how the human thymus generates shared, self-reactive T-cell receptor alpha chains.

The library was generated by the immunoSEQ multiplex PCR assay. TCRdb's version of the immuneACCESS table is confined to in-frame rearrangements and falls short of the full clone set. An unresolved V gene accounts for under half of the shortfall where checked; the remainder is of unknown origin. Across this sample there are 640,000 or so clones, with around 87% seen only once. The top ten clones comprise just under 0.0095% of the sample. V has 5 bases trimmed and J has 2 bases trimmed; junction bases matching no gene number 12. The CDR3 runs 16 amino acids, cysteine and phenylalanine included. Of the read, only the CDR3 DNA is kept; its 48 bases are in frame from base 1. CDR1 is given as LNHDA and CDR2 as SQIVND, both from the germline V gene (reference sequence). In regard to this clone: Its antigen is unknown. The record has no base qualities; no much larger clone is one base away.

These data are also associated with another study on human thymus T cells. Drawing on the second study: The donors were immunologically healthy infants in Finland who had open corrective cardiac surgery for congenital heart defects. The thymus tissue came from surgical resects taken out during corrective cardiac surgery. Both the thymic and the peripheral blood repertoires appeared to show biased V and J gene segment usage. The related research found that thymic TCR repertoires overlapped highly between unrelated individuals. The study characterized TCR alpha and beta repertoires from under 10 infant thymus samples and a few related peripheral blood samples. The infant donors were about 6 to 244 days old, and the cohort included several males and two females. Thymocytes were mechanically released from the tissue and were stored as pellets of roughly 9.5-30 million cells at -70 degrees C. Genomic DNA was extracted from frozen cell pellets with a QIAsymphony instrument. Using the immunoSEQ multiplex PCR assay, the TCRB and TCRAD loci were amplified from a standardized quantity of quality-controlled genomic DNA. The amplicons spanned the V(D)J region and were long enough to cover the CDR3 and allow V and J genes to be identified. The commercial immunoSEQ service was used to sequence amplicons on an Illumina platform. Corrections for primer bias and sequencing errors followed previously described methods, while TCRAD and TCRB definitions were based on the IMGT database. The repertoires were analysed using immunoSEQ Analyzer 3.0 and VDJTools for basic statistics, V/J segment usage, diversity estimates, rarefaction and pairwise overlap. Chao1, ChaoE, Efron-Thisted, Shannon and inverse Simpson indices were used to estimate diversity, which was also estimated on datasets down-sampled to the smallest sample. Repertoire overlap was determined by strict matching of CDR3 nucleotide sequence, V gene and J gene, and Jaccard-based multidimensional scaling clustering was applied. Thymus samples yielded on average around 810,000 unique TCRB clonotypes, compared with 75,000 to 100,000 from blood samples.

Sequencing was done on a sample of thymocytes. This clonotype was sampled from a boy under two years old with a congenital heart defect. Donor details come from another sample of the same person, matched by shared clones. In this chain, TRBV19 is recombined with TRBJ2-7; 7 nucleotides in the junction match TRBD1. CDR3 sequence: CASSGKTGMGTYEQYF. In nucleotides, the sequence is TGTGCCAGTAGTGGGAAGACAGGGATGGGGACCTACGAGCAGTACTTC.